Listed below are T cell receptor beta chains from one sample, sequenced in a study of radiation and T cells in renal cell carcinoma. The method was immunoSEQ multiplex PCR; TCRdb's version includes in-frame clones alone and lacks a portion of them. The data hold roughly 78,000 clones, with more than 75% observed a single time. The sequencing here drew on blood, taken from a patient whose treatment included radiotherapy and nephrectomy. Every receptor here comes from a man between 60 and 75 years old with renal cell carcinoma. CDR3s include the opening cysteine and the closing phenylalanine or tryptophan.

TRBV27	TRBJ2-3	CASSLLPVRGQGSDTQYF
TRBV6-6	TRBJ1-5	CASSYPQGARQPQHF
TRBV18	TRBJ2-7	CASSQGGTYEQYF
TRBV2	TRBJ1-1	CASHRGGNTEAFF
TRBV19	TRBJ1-1	CASSDRPNPRAFF
TRBV28	TRBJ2-3	CASRATDTQYF
TRBV10-3	TRBJ2-7	CAISARLADPYEQYF
TRBV7-9	TRBJ1-1	CASSLPGQSTEAFF
TRBV15	TRBJ1-4	CATSRGFNEKLFF
TRBV5-1	TRBJ2-5	CASKVQAQETQYF
TRBV9	TRBJ2-7	CASSVQDRGYEQYF
TRBV5-1	TRBJ2-7	CASSLNYEQYF
TRBV5-1	TRBJ2-3	CASSLSAGVPDTQYF
TRBV18	TRBJ1-3	CASSPPGRGPGNTIYF
TRBV7-9	TRBJ2-1	CASSLGVNEQFF
TRBV5-4	TRBJ2-1	CASSVGLTGGMSYNEQFF
TRBV25-1	TRBJ2-3	CAAAAPQIAASTDTQYF
TRBV4-1	TRBJ2-1	CASSPGRQGVQNNEQFF
TRBV2	TRBJ2-3	CASGTLTDTQYF
TRBV15	TRBJ2-5	CATSRGSETQYF
TRBV4-3	TRBJ2-1	CASSQGGNEQFF
TRBV5-5	TRBJ2-3	CASSLGAGTDTQYF
TRBV9	TRBJ1-1	CASSGPRVNTEAFF
TRBV28	TRBJ2-7	CASSLLRRGGSSYEQYF
TRBV7-2	TRBJ2-7	CASSLSSIQGYEQYF
TRBV27	TRBJ1-5	CASSLQAGQPQHF
TRBV19	TRBJ2-2	CASSFAGPNTGELFF
TRBV6-5	TRBJ1-1	CASRAGGRSTEAFF
TRBV7-8	TRBJ2-7	CASSFLGMGSYEQYF
TRBV29-1	TRBJ1-2	CSVDSAAYGYTF
TRBV7-2	TRBJ2-7	CASSPDRVSYEQYF
TRBV14	.	CASSQTQVAEQYF
TRBV15	TRBJ2-4	CATSRDPGQTNIQYF
TRBV5-1	TRBJ2-7	CASSLSGAYEQYF
TRBV9	TRBJ1-3	CASSTTGTSGNTIYF
TRBV4-1	.	CASSQERQVVYEQYF
TRBV21-1	TRBJ2-3	CASRAGHITDTQYF
TRBV6-1	TRBJ1-1	CASSYRVTEAFF
TRBV27	TRBJ1-1	CASSPATGGVAEAFF
TRBV28	TRBJ1-2	CASSSHGGLFYGYTF
TRBV5-1	TRBJ2-1	CASSPQGLGAYNEQFF
TRBV5-1	TRBJ2-7	CASSWGSGNGYEQYF